The sample holds a few counts of the clone carrying this TCR beta chain. What it recognizes is unknown. This sample was included in a study of T cell repertoires in cytomegalovirus infection. Study as a whole: HLA-B-restricted CMV epitopes that are well studied were used alongside recently identified HLA-C-restricted ones. It was the public TCR beta signatures that indicated both CMV infection and matching HLA type. Study results and limitations: The study found HLA-C-restricted CMV-specific TCR beta clonotypes dominating the ex vivo response.

TCRdb processed the reads anew with MiXCR; each CDR3 protein has one entry. The table has tens of thousands of distinct CDR3 sequences, approximately 30% seen once. Germline V gives CDR1 LGHNA, CDR2 YSLEER. Trimming took 0 bases from V and 2 from J, leaving 7 bases between them. This CDR3 spans 14 amino acids. V is TRBV4-3 and J is TRBJ1-2; no firm D call. The source is a human donor in good health (CMV status not recorded). Some clones in this sample may be carry-over from other donors' samples. Sample: CD8+ T cells from cultured PBMCs, taken from culture after CMV antigen stimulation. DNA of the CDR3: TGCGCCAGCAGCCAAGATCGCTGGAACTATGGCTACACCTTC. Translating it yields CASSQDRWNYGYTF.